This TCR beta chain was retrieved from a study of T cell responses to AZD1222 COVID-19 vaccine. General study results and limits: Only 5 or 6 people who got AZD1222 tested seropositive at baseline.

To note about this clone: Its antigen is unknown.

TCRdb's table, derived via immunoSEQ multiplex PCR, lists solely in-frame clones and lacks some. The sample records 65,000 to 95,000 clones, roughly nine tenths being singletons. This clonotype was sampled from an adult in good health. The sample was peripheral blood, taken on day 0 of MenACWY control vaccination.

CDR3 DNA sequence: TGTGCCAGCAGTTATTGGGGTATTCGGGATCGCAATCAGCCCCAGCATTTT. Encoded protein: CASSYWGIRDRNQPQHF. The rearrangement joins TRBV21-1 to TRBJ1-5. TRBV21-1 is a pseudogene segment. The CDR3 loop spans 17 amino acids.